The 15 T cell receptor beta chains given below trace back to one sample, sequenced in a study of cytomegalovirus exposure and HLA in healthy donors. TCRdb's table, derived via immunoSEQ multiplex PCR, lists solely in-frame clones and lacks some. Among fewer than 150,000 clones, more than 75% were seen once, and the ten largest hold around 5%. The source material was PBMCs. The origin of the receptors is a man aged 18 to 35 in good health and CMV-seronegative.

The J gene is TRBJ2-2, the V gene TRBV18; D is uncertain. Trimming removed 2 bases at V and 6 bases at J, with 10 bases between. CDR1 KGHSH and CDR2 LQKENI come from the germline V gene. This CDR3 is 14 amino acids long. CDR3 protein: CASSPSGSAGELFF. In nucleotides, the CDR3 is TGTGCCAGCTCACCATCAGGTTCGGCCGGGGAGCTGTTTTTT. Complete variable domain (other parts from reference TRBV18 and TRBJ2-2): NAGVMQNPRHLVRRRGQEARLRCSPMKGHSHVYWYRQLPEEGLKFMVYLQKENIIDESGMPKERFSAEFPKEGPSILRIQQVVRGDSAAYFCASSPSGSAGELFFGEGSRLTVL.

The V gene is TRBV7-9, the J gene TRBJ2-7; 10 bases match TRBD1. Per the germline V gene, CDR1 is SEHNR and CDR2 is FQNEAQ (reference sequence). J gave up 4 bases and V 4 bases, and 7 bases lay outside the gene matches. The CDR3 has 15 amino acids. The CDR3 loop reads CASSSTGGKRYEQYF. CDR3 nucleotide sequence: TGTGCCAGCAGCTCGACAGGGGGCAAGAGGTACGAGCAGTACTTC.

The chain employs TRBV10-2 and TRBJ2-7; the D is unclear. This CDR3 is 13 amino acids long. The germline gives CDR1 WSHSY, CDR2 SAAADI. V was clipped by 5 bases and J by 2 bases, with 10 bases between them. Written as DNA, the CDR3 is TGCGCCAGCAGTCCCGCAGGAACCTACGAGCAGTACTTC. Encoded protein: CASSPAGTYEQYF.

The chain combines TRBV6-1 with TRBJ1-4, with 10 bases that match TRBD1. The CDR3 runs 18 residues. CDR1 and CDR2 (germline): MNHNS, SASEGT. V lost 1 base, J lost 1 base, and 6 bases stayed unmatched. Here the CDR3 DNA reads TGTGCCAGCAGTGAAGGGACAGGGGGAGGTATAACTAATGAAAAACTGTTTTTT. Its protein product is CASSEGTGGGITNEKLFF.

This sequence joins TRBV30 and TRBJ1-1; D remains unclear. This CDR3 region has 13 residues. Trimming cost V 2 bases and J 4 bases, with 11 bases left between them. Germline loops: CDR1 GTSNPN, CDR2 SVGIG (reference sequence). CDR3 sequence reads: CAWSYSGSTEAFF. The DNA of the CDR3 is TGTGCCTGGAGTTACAGTGGTAGCACTGAAGCTTTCTTT.

This clone was counted a few times. This rearrangement joins TRBV7-9 to TRBJ1-1; D ambiguous. Per the germline V gene, CDR1 is SEHNR and CDR2 is FQNEAQ (reference sequence). V lost 5 bases, J lost 5 bases, and 15 bases lay in between. The CDR3 has 14 residues. The CDR3 DNA reads as TGTGCCAGCAGCCGAGGTTGGAGCGGAACTGAAGCTTTCTTT. This gives the protein CASSRGWSGTEAFF.

This chain joins TRBV6-5 and TRBJ1-3, with 7 bases that match TRBD1. This CDR3 spans 14 amino acids. J gave up 4 bases and V 2 bases, and 2 bases lay outside the gene matches. CDR1 is MNHEY and CDR2 is SVGAGI in the germline V gene. This chain's CDR3 is CASSYRGPGNTIYF. DNA for the CDR3: TGTGCCAGCAGTTACAGGGGGCCCGGAAACACCATATATTTT.

The rearrangement links TRBV14 to TRBJ2-3; perhaps TRBD1 as D (5 bases). Germline-derived CDR1 and CDR2 are SGHDN and FVKESK. Trimming shortened V by 6 bases and J by 6 bases, and 16 bases separated the two germline ends. The CDR3 sequence is 14 residues long. CDR3 amino acids: CASRQAGSSDTQYF. The CDR3 DNA reads as TGTGCCAGCAGACAGGCTGGATCATCGGATACGCAGTATTTT.

Remarks on this clone: Compared with germline, one end of the junction differs, possibly owing to a read error. The chain recombines TRBV10-3 with TRBJ2-3; 11 bases agree with TRBD2. The CDR3 sequence is 17 residues long. CDR1 and CDR2 (germline): ENHRY, SYGVKD. In DNA form, the CDR3 reads TGTGCCATTAGTGAGGGTCTAGCGGGGGGAGTAGCAGATACGCAGTATTTT. Encoded protein: CAISEGLAGGVADTQYF.

The V gene is TRBV5-1, the J gene TRBJ2-3; a possible D gene is TRBD2 (7 bases). Germline assignment: CDR1 SGHRS and CDR2 YFSETQ. V gave up 4 bases and J gave up 3 bases, with 15 bases separating them. This CDR3 spans 15 amino acids. In nucleotides, the CDR3 is TGCGCCAGCAGCCCGAGGGGGGGCCGGACAGATACGCAGTATTTT. It encodes CASSPRGGRTDTQYF.

The chain carries TRBV10-3 and TRBJ2-2; tentative D call: TRBD2 (6 bases). CDR3 length: 13 residues. From germline, CDR1 is ENHRY and CDR2 SYGVKD. Between the trimmed V and J ends, which lost 6 bases and 7 bases, there was a span of 12 bases. The CDR3 nucleotides are TGTGCCATCAGATCCCGGGAGAACGGGGAGCTGTTTTTT. It specifies CAIRSRENGELFF.

This clone was picked up one time. The chain couples TRBV29-1 to TRBJ2-1, with TRBD1 as a possible D gene (5 bases). Germline CDR1 SQVTM, CDR2 ANQGSEA. The CDR3 loop spans 15 amino acids. V was cut by 3 bases and J by 8 bases, with 20 bases left in between. DNA for the CDR3: TGCAGCGTTGATAGTGGGCAGGGTATCTTCCATGAGCAGTTCTTC. The encoded protein is CSVDSGQGIFHEQFF.

This clone has just a few counts. J is TRBJ2-3 and V is TRBV10-2; the match to TRBD2 covers 9 bases. CDR1 is WSHSY, CDR2 SAAADI, per germline. This CDR3 spans 16 amino acids. Trimming took 3 bases from V and 4 from J; bases not matched to a gene: 8. CDR3 in amino acids: CASSESAGGPPDTQYF. The CDR3 coding sequence is TGCGCCAGCAGTGAATCGGCGGGGGGGCCACCAGATACGCAGTATTTT.

The chain carries TRBV28 and TRBJ2-5; 7 nucleotides match TRBD2. Germline V lookup: CDR1 MDHEN, CDR2 SYDVKM. V lost 6 bases and J lost 2; bases outside the gene matches: 18. This CDR3 is built from 18 residues. DNA of the CDR3: TGTGCCAGCAGCACCACCAAACTCCGGGACTATATACAAGAGACCCAGTACTTC. It codes for CASSTTKLRDYIQETQYF. Using reference TRBV28 and TRBJ2-5 for the parts outside the CDR3, the full variable domain is DVKVTQSSRYLVKRTGEKVFLECVQDMDHENMFWYRQDPGLGLRLIYFSYDVKMKEKGDIPEGYSVSREKKERFSLILESASTNQTSMYLCASSTTKLRDYIQETQYFGPGTRLLVL.

DNA for the CDR3: TGTGCCAGTGGGGACAGGGGTTTTCCAAAAGCGCCCCTCCACTTT. Translating gives CASGDRGFPKAPLHF. This chain joins TRBV6-5 and TRBJ1-6, with 10 positions matching TRBD1. The CDR3 covers 15 residues. V was clipped by 9 bases and J by 13 bases; unmatched bases: 15. From germline, CDR1 is MNHEY and CDR2 SVGAGI.